Sequencing of this T cell receptor beta chain was carried out in a study of PD-1 blockade in classical Hodgkin lymphoma (dated by TCRdb to 2018 to 2020). The study in broad terms: Nivolumab dosing was 3 mg/kg intravenously every 2 weeks, continuing until either disease progression or unacceptable toxicity. The study used TCR beta sequencing and CyTOF to define a peripheral blood immune signature of response to PD-1 blockade in classical Hodgkin lymphoma.

What the study reported, not specific to this receptor: By C4D1, a significant rise was seen in CD4+ TCR diversity but not in CD8+ TCR diversity (p=0.0027 vs p=0.16), and the rise was most apparent among complete responders (p=0.02). The study was restricted to a single clinical trial cohort, and the causes of repertoire differences, possibly disease activity or prior therapy, were left undefined. Diversity was lower in patients who began nivolumab less than 1 year after ASCT, so these patients were left out of later analyses to avoid confounding by immune reconstitution. Baseline TCR diversity was reported to be lower in newly diagnosed patients than in healthy donors, and even lower in relapsed/refractory patients. Among trial patients, those achieving complete response had baseline diversity similar to that of newly diagnosed patients, while diversity was significantly lower in partial responders and progressors.

V sheds 5 bases and J sheds 5 bases, leaving 19 bases between their ends. From the cysteine up to the phenylalanine, the CDR3 has a length of 14 residues. CDR3 DNA only is kept here, 42 bases in frame from base 1. Looking up the germline V gene (reference sequence) yields CDR1 GTSNPN and CDR2 SVGIG. The Qiagen DNeasy kit was used to extract genomic DNA both from unsorted PBMCs and from the negatively selected CD4+ and CD8+ fractions. TCR beta CDR3 regions were amplified by immunoSEQ multiplex PCR using primers annealing to V and J segments. A synthetic immune receptor repertoire was used to minimize amplification bias, and remaining bias was computationally removed after sequencing. The study's processing was this. Repertoire diversity was quantified as the Shannon entropy index using custom Python scripts. Unsorted, CD4+ and CD8+ repertoires were examined separately, except in combined analyses, for which CD4+ and CD8+ sequences were merged in silico. Clonal expansion was defined as a frequency increase of at least 2-fold after treatment compared with C1D1, and clones undetected at baseline were assigned a pseudocount of 0.5. Singleton clones were defined as clones with 0 or 1 copy at C1D1, and non-singleton clones were defined as clones with 2 or more copies. Clones expanded in unsorted samples were labelled as CD4+, CD8+ or unknown by matching protein sequences in sorted samples from the same patient. Diversity changes from C1D1 to C4D1 were tested in paired samples using Wilcoxon tests. TCRdb stores this immuneACCESS table with in-frame sequences only. Part of the clones is absent; in the studies checked, under half of the shortfall reflects unresolved V genes, and no reason is known for the rest. V and J calls and clone size are those listed in that table; D and trimming were worked out from the DNA. In this sample the table shows tens of thousands of clones, 90% to 95% of which occur a single time. Of the sample, approximately 8% falls within the top ten clones.

In the case of this clone: Its antigen is currently not known. Base quality data are lacking; no much larger clone is found one base away.

Per the publication, the time point label means: cycle 1 day 1 (C1D1), immediately before nivolumab initiation. Relapse after autologous stem cell transplantation had occurred in all trial patients, and cohorts A, B and C were distinguished by prior brentuximab vedotin exposure. A total of more than 55 patients with relapsed/refractory classical Hodgkin lymphoma made up the trial cohort, and each patient's best overall response was complete response, partial response or progressive disease. Trial patients were treated with single-agent nivolumab in the multi-cohort phase II CheckMate 205 trial. An independent review committee assessed best overall response by applying the 2007 International Working Group response criteria. Trial PBMCs were obtained immediately prior to nivolumab initiation (C1D1) and on therapy at cycle 2 day 1 and cycle 4 day 1. After peripheral blood was drawn into 8 mL Vacutainer Cell Preparation Tubes, PBMCs were isolated by centrifugation and then cryopreserved.

The V gene is TRBV30 and the J gene is TRBJ2-7; the D gene is possibly TRBD1 or TRBD2, each agreeing over 5 bases. This clonotype was sampled from a human donor with classical Hodgkin lymphoma. Sequenced here: peripheral blood mononuclear cells (PBMCs), sampled at baseline. The sequence in DNA is TGTGCCTGGTCTCGGGAAGGGGCGCCCCACGAGCAGTACTTC. It specifies CAWSREGAPHEQYF.